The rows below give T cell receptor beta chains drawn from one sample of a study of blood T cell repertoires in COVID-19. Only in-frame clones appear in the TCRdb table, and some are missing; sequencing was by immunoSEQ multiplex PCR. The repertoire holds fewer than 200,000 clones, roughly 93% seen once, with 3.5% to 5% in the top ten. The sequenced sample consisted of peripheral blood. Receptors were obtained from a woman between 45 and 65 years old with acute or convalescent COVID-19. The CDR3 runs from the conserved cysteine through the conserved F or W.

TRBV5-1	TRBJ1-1	CASSPQGINTEAFF
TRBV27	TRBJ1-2	CASSLSTGINYGYTF
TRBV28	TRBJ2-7	CASSLGAGDSYEQYF
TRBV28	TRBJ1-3	CASSSLMGGGNTIYF
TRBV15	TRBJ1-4	CATATGSTNEKLFF
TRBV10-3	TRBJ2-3	CAIRELAGRTDTQYF
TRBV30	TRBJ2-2	CAWSLGTSTGELFF
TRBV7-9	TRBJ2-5	CASSKTSGSTETQYF
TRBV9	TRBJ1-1	CASSTDRDPTEAFF
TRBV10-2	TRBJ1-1	CATSRSGNTEAFF
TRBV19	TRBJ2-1	CASRTQGRSSYNEQFF
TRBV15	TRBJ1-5	CATSPPPAGGNQPQHF
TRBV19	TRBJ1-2	CASSILQTSNYGYTF
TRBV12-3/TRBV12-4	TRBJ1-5	CASREQGNQPQHF
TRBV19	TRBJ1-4	CASSTSATNEKLFF
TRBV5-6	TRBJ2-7	CASSIGTGHYEQYF
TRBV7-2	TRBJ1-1	CASSYEVWTEAFF
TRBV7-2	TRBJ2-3	CASSTRLAGASTDTQYF
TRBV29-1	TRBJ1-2	CSAQKRGYGYTF
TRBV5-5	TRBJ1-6	CASSLTGGLYNSPLHF
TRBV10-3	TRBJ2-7	CAIMERQGAHEQYF
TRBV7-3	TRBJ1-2	CASSIDRGGGGYTF
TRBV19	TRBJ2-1	CASRLAGGFDEQFF
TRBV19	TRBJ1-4	CASSIVITGAGNEKLFF
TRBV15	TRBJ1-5	CATSRVNQPQHF
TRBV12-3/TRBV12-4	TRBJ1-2	CASSPGSYGYTF
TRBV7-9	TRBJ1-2	CASSLAAGYTF
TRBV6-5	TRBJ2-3	CASSYSTLESTDTQYF
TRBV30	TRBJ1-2	CASPSFRQGGLDGYTF
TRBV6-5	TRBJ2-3	CASSDRYTQYF
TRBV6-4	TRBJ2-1	CASSPVGGIAGGPRNEQFF
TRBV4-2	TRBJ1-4	CASRGRRLDEKLFF
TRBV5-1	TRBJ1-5	CASSLPGALNQPQHF
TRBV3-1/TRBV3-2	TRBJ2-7	CASSPMDTGVYEQYF
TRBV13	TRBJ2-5	CASSMGQATTQYF
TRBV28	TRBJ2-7	CASSSNPTGSYEQYF
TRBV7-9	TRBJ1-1	CASGRPGVLNTEAFF
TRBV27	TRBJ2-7	CASSSSWVRGEQYF
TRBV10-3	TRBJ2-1	CATRPVSGSSSYNEQFF
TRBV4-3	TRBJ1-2	CASSHFGGNGYTF
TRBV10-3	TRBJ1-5	CAISAQGAQPQHF
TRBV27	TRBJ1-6	CASQKAGTPNSPLHF
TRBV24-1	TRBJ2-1	CATSGKAGTIYNEQFF
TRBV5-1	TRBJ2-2	CASRGVVASNTGELFF